Here is one T cell receptor beta chain with its context. Its antigen is undetermined. From germline, CDR1 is SGHRS and CDR2 YFSETQ. The CDR3 runs to 15 residues. Trimming removed 5 bases from V and 4 bases from J; junction bases left unmatched: 9. TCRdb re-analysed the 5' RACE reads in MiXCR, keeping a single row per CDR3 protein. Of roughly 700,000 distinct CDR3 sequences in the sample, under 20% were seen once. This sample is drawn from a study of CD8 T cells in ankylosing spondylitis. The study, taken as a whole, reports: Seven to nine highly homologous variants formed a TCR beta motif that appeared characteristic of ankylosing spondylitis blood. Reported data indicate significant enrichment of disease-linked clones within matched ankylosing spondylitis synovial fluid.

Sequencing was carried out using blood, either unsorted or a sorted T cell fraction (not recorded which). The receptor was derived from a male donor with ankylosing spondylitis. The V gene is TRBV5-1, the J gene TRBJ1-2, with TRBD1 matching 9 bases. The CDR3 is CASRSGAGQGYGYTF. The CDR3 bases are TGCGCCAGCAGAAGCGGAGCGGGACAGGGCTATGGCTACACCTTC.